The rows below give T cell receptor beta chains drawn from one sample of a study of T cells expressing NK-cell markers. TCRdb reanalyzed the 5' RACE reads, giving one entry per CDR3 protein sequence and no DNA. The repertoire table contains 550,000 to 600,000 distinct CDR3 sequences. Sequencing was carried out using blood T cells: a sorted CD56 or NKG2C T cell subset, CD4+ or CD8+ T cells, or bulk PBMC T cells (not recorded which). All receptors come from a man aged 18 to 30 in good health. Each CDR3 is given with its conserved first and last residue. The order of the fields is V gene, J gene, CDR3 protein.

V gene: TRBV12-3/TRBV12-4; J gene: TRBJ2-3; CDR3 protein: CASSLLPTDTQYF
V gene: TRBV12-3/TRBV12-4; J gene: TRBJ1-1; CDR3 protein: CASSRTANTEAFF
V gene: TRBV6-1; J gene: TRBJ2-2; CDR3 protein: CASSPNRDSVLVSAGELFF
V gene: TRBV6-2/TRBV6-3; J gene: TRBJ2-1; CDR3 protein: CASSYRSLSYNEQFF
V gene: TRBV12-3/TRBV12-4; J gene: TRBJ1-5; CDR3 protein: CASSRGRTGGSNQPQHF
V gene: TRBV20-1; J gene: TRBJ2-7; CDR3 protein: CSARDPQGIYEQYF
V gene: TRBV12-3/TRBV12-4; J gene: TRBJ1-4; CDR3 protein: CASSLEGKGTNEKLFF
V gene: TRBV12-3/TRBV12-4; J gene: TRBJ1-2; CDR3 protein: CASSLGGANPYGYTF
V gene: TRBV12-3/TRBV12-4; J gene: TRBJ2-1; CDR3 protein: CASTTGSAGPNEQFF
V gene: TRBV7-2; J gene: TRBJ1-3; CDR3 protein: CASSLSSPGLSGNTIYF
V gene: TRBV5-5; J gene: TRBJ2-4; CDR3 protein: CASSLTRGLAGNIQYF
V gene: TRBV20-1; J gene: TRBJ2-3; CDR3 protein: CSGSTQGSTDTQYF
V gene: TRBV20-1; J gene: TRBJ1-5; CDR3 protein: CSARSIQDSRQPQHF
V gene: TRBV4-2; J gene: TRBJ2-1; CDR3 protein: CASRTTGLAGDEQFF
V gene: TRBV15; J gene: TRBJ1-5; CDR3 protein: CATSRVGYNQPQHF
V gene: TRBV20-1; J gene: TRBJ1-3; CDR3 protein: CSARDPSGAGSGNTIYF
V gene: TRBV20-1; J gene: TRBJ2-1; CDR3 protein: CSARAGGESLLASRSYNEQFF
V gene: TRBV12-3/TRBV12-4; J gene: TRBJ2-5; CDR3 protein: CASSRREIRQETQYF
V gene: TRBV27; J gene: TRBJ2-3; CDR3 protein: CASSLSRAGTQYF
V gene: TRBV29-1; J gene: TRBJ1-2; CDR3 protein: CSAQGEAYGYTF
V gene: TRBV27; J gene: TRBJ2-1; CDR3 protein: CASSERNEQFF
V gene: TRBV4-2; J gene: TRBJ2-7; CDR3 protein: CASSQGLGITDYEQYF